This T cell receptor beta chain was recorded in a study of blood T cell repertoires in COVID-19 (dated by TCRdb to about 2020). For the study in its entirety: Samples covering the acute and convalescent phases of COVID-19 were provided by collaborators in the United States, Italy and Spain. The prospective study material was composed of cDNA or gDNA derived from T cells, B-cell-depleted T cells, or PBMCs. Subjects who had been exposed to COVID-19, were actively infected with it, or had recovered from it provided the deeply sampled blood TCRbeta repertoires that made up the dataset. A freely available public database, intended as a resource for researchers studying the immune response to SARS-CoV-2, is where the repertoires were released. The samples were drawn from two sources: the first 160 participants of the ongoing ImmuneRACE study, and fewer than 1,500 subjects contributed by 6 global collaborators. Nearly every sample came with metadata listing a de-identified subject ID, COVID-19 status, age in years and sex. Where available, HLA class I and class II types were taken from metadata supplied by the sample provider and were not determined by assay-based typing.

CDR1 is given as SGHTA and CDR2 as FQGNSA, both from the germline V gene. Cut back by 3 bases and 7 bases, the V and J ends lie 21 bases apart. Its CDR3 holds 16 amino acids, cysteine through phenylalanine. The DNA shown is the 48-base CDR3, in frame from base 1. The immunoSEQ Assay, a bias-controlled multiplex PCR, was used to amplify TCRbeta CDR3 regions from genomic DNA. Turning to the authors' computational methods: The number of nucleated cells in each sample was estimated by amplification of reference gene primers within the assay. To quantify the absolute abundance of each unique TCRbeta CDR3 rearrangement, sequence reads were collapsed and filtered. For each sample, productive Simpson clonality was calculated as the square root of Simpson's diversity index over productive rearrangements. Here the immuneACCESS table is served through TCRdb, limited to in-frame sequences with V and J called. Missing clones are a known gap in these copies; in checked studies unresolved V genes cover under half, and the rest lacks a known reason. D and trimming were read from the DNA, whereas the V and J calls and clone size are those reported in that table. Across this sample there are under 25,000 clones, with roughly four fifths seen only once. Of the sample, more than 40% is held by the ten largest clones.

General study outcomes and caveats: The quantity of clinical and demographic metadata differed by source and by participant and was supplied without curation.

About this clone itself: No cognate antigen has been identified for it. The sample holds no much larger clone one base away, and base qualities are not on file.

The collaborating institutions used their own protocols to collect whole blood in K2EDTA tubes. For TCRbeta analysis, collaborator samples were shipped as frozen whole blood, as isolated PBMCs, or as DNA extracted from either sample type. The TCR originated in a man in his sixties or seventies with acute or convalescent COVID-19. The V and J segments used are TRBV7-2 and TRBJ1-2; TRBD1 is a weak D gene call, 6 bases matching. The source material was peripheral blood. CDR3 sequence: CASSFSNTGTLGGYTF. The nucleotide sequence is TGTGCCAGCAGCTTTTCTAATACCGGGACACTGGGTGGCTACACCTTC.